This T cell receptor beta chain was profiled in a study of beta chain features in type 1 diabetes. Study summary: Sorted cell examination encompassed about 110,000,000 cells across all samples.

Study-wide results and limits: TCRB repertoires of naive, central memory and Treg cells appeared more similar among patients than among healthy donors. TCRB CDR3 length was moderately but significantly reduced in all four CD4+ subsets of Type 1 diabetes patients.

Expressed TCRB transcripts were sequenced, since all the RNA that had been isolated was reverse transcribed. Sequenced naive, central memory and regulatory T cell samples produced an average of about 3.57 million reads. Clones were read by immunoSEQ multiplex PCR, and TCRdb kept only the in-frame ones, dropping some. Among 160,000 or so clones listed, 8.5% to 14% were seen once. V was trimmed by 6 bases and J by 5 bases, leaving 10 bases between them. The CDR3 runs to 11 residues. The V gene's germline CDR1 is SQVTM and CDR2 ANQGSEA. This clone appeared a few times. The target antigen is unknown. Source material: central memory CD4+ T cells from blood. The chain combines TRBV29-1 with TRBJ2-5; unclear D gene. This receptor was obtained from a man aged 18 to 30 in good health. The CDR3 is CSVKVWETQYF. The DNA for the CDR3 is TGCAGCGTCAAAGTCTGGGAGACCCAGTACTTC.